This entry is about one T cell receptor (beta chain). This entry comes from a study of CD8 T cells in ankylosing spondylitis. The V segment lost 5 bases and the J segment 2 bases; nucleotides outside the gene matches: 10. The V gene's germline CDR1 is SGHTA and CDR2 FQGNSA. The CDR3 is made up of 17 amino acids. From the 5' RACE reads, TCRdb called clonotypes with MiXCR, one entry per CDR3 protein. The profile shows around 160,000 distinct CDR3 sequences, roughly 11% of them singletons. This clonotype was obtained from a male donor with ankylosing spondylitis or in good health (not recorded which). The sample was blood, either unsorted or a sorted T cell fraction (not recorded which). J is TRBJ2-3 and V is TRBV7-2, with 10 bases aligning to TRBD2. CDR3 DNA: TGTGCCAGCAGCCCCGGGGCAGCGGGGGGGTTCACAGATACGCAGTATTTT. Its translation: CASSPGAAGGFTDTQYF.